This T cell receptor beta chain was sequenced during a study of blood T cell repertoires in COVID-19. Background on the study: Samples of COVID-19 (acute and convalescent) were obtained from the United States, Italy and Spain. In each case, the material was cDNA or gDNA derived from T cells, B-cell-depleted T cells, or PBMCs.

In the original analysis: Cell counts per sample came from amplifying reference gene primers. The assay was immunoSEQ multiplex PCR, and TCRdb's table has in-frame clones only and misses some. V, J and clone size derive from that table, while D and trimming were established from the DNA sequence. The sample lists some 310,000 clones, roughly 91% occurring once. Worth noting for this clone: The sample holds other DNA sequences that translate to the same CDR3.

There are 14 residues in the CDR3. Losses at the gene ends were 2 bases for V and 0 bases for J; bases not matched to a gene: 0. Germline CDR1 is MDHEN and CDR2 is SYDVKM. Input material: peripheral blood. This chain uses TRBV28 with TRBJ2-7; 8 bases are a match to TRBD2. This clonotype was sampled from a man aged 45-65 years with active or convalescent COVID-19. The CDR3 is CASSLAGGSYEQYF. DNA for the CDR3: TGTGCCAGCAGTTTAGCGGGGGGCTCCTACGAGCAGTACTTC.